This entry lists 21 T cell receptor beta chains sequenced from one sample in a study of cytomegalovirus exposure and HLA in healthy donors. A multiplex PCR was run with 60 Vbeta primers and 13 Jbeta primers. Sequenced by immunoSEQ multiplex PCR; TCRdb stores in-frame clones only, minus some. This repertoire shows roughly 180,000 clones, roughly three quarters found once; its top ten account for over 2.5%. The sequenced sample consisted of PBMCs. The receptor source for this set is a male donor in good health and CMV-seronegative.

This clone came up once. A junction boundary mismatches the germline segment, possibly from a read error. Within the sample, other DNA sequences also encode this same CDR3. V is TRBV28 and J is TRBJ2-7; 10 bases match TRBD1. This CDR3 is built from 16 residues. Germline V lookup: CDR1 MDHEN, CDR2 SYDVKM. The CDR3 DNA is TGCGCCAGCAGTCCTCCCACCGGGACAGGGGCGGACGAGCAGTACTTC. Protein product: CASSPPTGTGADEQYF.

The chain couples TRBV9 to TRBJ1-6; 11 bases are shared with TRBD1. Per the germline V gene, CDR1 is SGDLS and CDR2 is YYNGEE. V shed 3 bases and J 2 bases; nucleotides not matched to a gene: 4. The CDR3 length is 17 residues. CDR3 coding DNA: TGTGCCAGCAGCGGGAGGACAGGGGGCCCCTATAATTCACCCCTCCACTTT. Its protein is CASSGRTGGPYNSPLHF.

V is TRBV6-5 and J is TRBJ1-5; 7 bases align to TRBD1. Germline-derived CDR1 and CDR2 are MNHEY and SVGAGI. CDR3 length: 15 amino acids. V trimming: 6 bases; J trimming: 5 bases; junction bases outside the gene matches: 10. This CDR3 is CASRLLRDSYQPQHF. In nucleotides, the CDR3 is TGTGCCAGCAGGCTTCTCCGGGACAGTTATCAGCCCCAGCATTTT.

V gene TRBV27 combines with J gene TRBJ1-2, with 8 bases lining up with TRBD1. The CDR3 consists of 15 residues. The germline V gene has CDR1 MNHEY and CDR2 SMNVEV (reference sequence). J gave up 8 bases and V 0 bases, and 8 bases lay outside the gene matches. As DNA, the CDR3 is TGTGCCAGCAGTTTATCGATGGGATCAGGGGGCGGCTACACCTTC. Translated: CASSLSMGSGGGYTF.

This chain joins TRBV6-6 and TRBJ1-1, with D possibly being TRBD1 (5 bases). Germline V gene data show CDR1 as MNHNY and CDR2 as SVGAGI (reference sequence). Trimming left V 7 bases short and J 2 bases short, with 11 bases between. The CDR3 totals 13 residues. DNA of the CDR3: TGTGCCAGCACCCAGACAGACAACACTGAAGCTTTCTTT. Translation: CASTQTDNTEAFF.

The chain combines TRBV4-1 with TRBJ2-2, with 10 bases identical to TRBD1. The germline V gene encodes CDR1 MGHRA and CDR2 YSYEKL. This CDR3 spans 16 amino acids. V was pared by 4 bases and J by 0 bases, with 2 bases of the junction left unmatched. CDR3 in DNA: TGCGCCAGCAGCCGACAGGGGGCCCCGAACACCGGGGAGCTGTTTTTT. Translating it yields CASSRQGAPNTGELFF.

In its sample, this clone was seen a few times. The chain couples TRBV7-3 to TRBJ1-6, with a tentative D call TRBD1 (6 bases). The ends were cut back, 2 bases at V and 7 bases at J, with 9 bases in the middle. Germline V lookup: CDR1 SGHTA, CDR2 FQGTGA. The CDR3 covers 14 residues. Here the CDR3 reads CASSLGGANSPLHF. The CDR3 DNA reads TGTGCCAGCAGCTTAGGGGGGGCGAATTCACCCCTCCACTTT.

This rearrangement joins TRBV7-2 to TRBJ1-4; TRBD1 is a possible D gene (6 bases). CDR3 size: 15 residues. V lost 2 bases and J 3 bases, leaving 10 bases between the germline ends. The germline CDR1 and CDR2 sequences are SGHTA and FQGNSA. In DNA form, the CDR3 reads TGTGCCAGCAGCTTAAGGACAGCTGCTAATGAAAAACTGTTTTTT. Its translation is CASSLRTAANEKLFF.

The V and J genes are TRBV5-8 and TRBJ1-3; possibly TRBD1 for D (6 bases). Trimming shortened V by 4 bases and J by 2 bases, and 10 bases separated the two germline ends. Germline V gene lookup returns CDR1 SGHTS and CDR2 YDEGEE. The length of the CDR3 is 14 residues. CDR3 DNA sequence: TGTGCCAGCAGCGTTACAGGGACTGGAAACACCATATATTTT. This translates into CASSVTGTGNTIYF.

V is TRBV10-2 and J is TRBJ2-3; a possible D gene is TRBD2 (5 bases). This CDR3 is built from 15 residues. CDR1 is WSHSY, CDR2 SAAADI, per germline. Trimming took off 2 bases at V and 2 bases at J, with 11 bases between the two ends. CDR3 sequence: CASSEIGGFTDTQYF. CDR3 sequence (DNA): TGCGCCAGCAGTGAGATCGGCGGGTTCACAGATACGCAGTATTTT.

This sequence joins TRBV29-1 and TRBJ2-1; weak D call: TRBD2 (6 bases). V lost 4 bases to trimming and J lost 2 bases, with 15 bases between them. The CDR3 has 15 residues. Germline CDR1 reads SQVTM; CDR2 reads ANQGSEA. This chain's CDR3 is CSVGPREFAYNEQFF. The CDR3 region has the DNA TGCAGCGTTGGCCCTCGGGAGTTTGCCTACAATGAGCAGTTCTTC.

V is TRBV9 and J is TRBJ2-1, with TRBD2 matching over 13 bases. J lost 10 bases, V lost 4 bases, and 8 bases had no gene match. There are 15 residues in the CDR3. The germline V gene encodes CDR1 SGDLS and CDR2 YYNGEE. As DNA, the CDR3 is TGTGCCAGCAGCACGGGACTAGCGGGGCTAGGAGAGCAGTTCTTC. Its translation is CASSTGLAGLGEQFF.

The V and J genes are TRBV9 and TRBJ1-2; 8 bases align to TRBD1. CDR1 SGDLS and CDR2 YYNGEE come from the germline V gene. V was clipped by 2 bases and J by 2 bases; unmatched bases: 5. This CDR3 has 15 amino acids. The CDR3 loop is CASSVLGTGNYGYTF. The CDR3 coding sequence is TGTGCCAGCAGCGTCCTGGGGACAGGCAACTATGGCTACACCTTC.

The chain employs TRBV9 and TRBJ1-5, with D unresolved. The CDR3 loop spans 14 amino acids. V gave up 4 bases and J gave up 0 bases, with 8 bases separating them. Germline V gene lookup returns CDR1 SGDLS and CDR2 YYNGEE. The CDR3 region is CASSPGYSNQPQHF. In DNA form, the CDR3 reads TGTGCCAGCAGCCCGGGATATAGCAATCAGCCCCAGCATTTT. The complete variable domain, with remaining parts taken from reference TRBV9 and TRBJ1-5, reads DSGVTQTPKHLITATGQRVTLRCSPRSGDLSVYWYQQSLDQGLQFLIQYYNGEERAKGNILERFSAQQFPDLHSELNLSSLELGDSALYFCASSPGYSNQPQHFGDGTRLSIL.

The chain carries TRBV11-2 and TRBJ2-5, with D unclear. The CDR3 contains 12 residues. Trimming pared 1 base from V and 2 bases from J, leaving 2 bases between. The germline V gene encodes CDR1 SGHAT and CDR2 FQNNGV. The CDR3 DNA sequence: TGTGCCAGCAGCTTAGTACAAGAGACCCAGTACTTC. Translation: CASSLVQETQYF.

The chain has TRBV7-3 and TRBJ1-1; D is unclear. CDR3 length: 13 amino acids. Germline-derived CDR1 and CDR2 are SGHTA and FQGTGA. The V and J ends lost 2 bases and 1 base respectively, with 5 bases between them. CDR3 residues: CASSLWRNTEAFF. The CDR3 DNA is TGTGCCAGCAGCTTATGGAGGAACACTGAAGCTTTCTTT.

Regarding this clone: Other DNA sequences in the same sample also yield this CDR3. V gene TRBV9 combines with J gene TRBJ1-1, with TRBD1 as a possible D gene (5 bases). Germline lookup yields CDR1 SGDLS and CDR2 YYNGEE. V was shortened by 2 bases and J by 5 bases, with 7 bases between the two germline ends. This CDR3 spans 12 amino acids. CDR3 DNA: TGTGCCAGCAGCGTCGGGGGGACTGAAGCTTTCTTT. Translation gives CASSVGGTEAFF. The full variable domain, its missing parts supplied by reference TRBV9 and TRBJ1-1, is DSGVTQTPKHLITATGQRVTLRCSPRSGDLSVYWYQQSLDQGLQFLIQYYNGEERAKGNILERFSAQQFPDLHSELNLSSLELGDSALYFCASSVGGTEAFFGQGTRLTVV.

The V gene is TRBV11-3, the J gene TRBJ2-1; 10 bases are a match to TRBD2. V lost 6 bases to trimming and J lost 5 bases; unmatched junction nucleotides: 7. CDR1 is SGHNT, CDR2 YENEEA, per germline. The CDR3 spans 15 residues. CDR3 sequence (DNA): TGTGCCAGCAGTTCCCGTCTAGCGGGAGACAATGAGCAGTTCTTC. This translates into CASSSRLAGDNEQFF.

The chain combines TRBV6-5 with TRBJ1-2; TRBD1 matches 7 bases. J gave up 3 bases and V 6 bases, and 13 bases lay outside the gene matches. The CDR3 contains 16 residues. The V gene's germline CDR1 is MNHEY and CDR2 SVGAGI. The CDR3 DNA reads TGTGCCAGCAGATACCAGGGACAGTCCCACTACTATGGCTACACCTTC. Amino acids: CASRYQGQSHYYGYTF.

The chain has TRBV9 and TRBJ1-1; 7 positions match TRBD1. Germline V gives CDR1 SGDLS, CDR2 YYNGEE. J was trimmed by 4 bases and V by 2 bases; bases with no gene match: 5. The CDR3 consists of 14 residues. The CDR3 nucleotides are TGTGCCAGCAGCGTGAGGGGGCTTGGCACTGAAGCTTTCTTT. Translation: CASSVRGLGTEAFF.

The chain combines TRBV4-1 with TRBJ1-5; maybe TRBD1 (5 bases). V was clipped by 8 bases and J by 2 bases, with 16 bases between them. The CDR3 length is 15 residues. Per germline, CDR1 MGHRA and CDR2 YSYEKL. Here the CDR3 DNA reads TGCGCCAGCCGACAGACCTTCCCCGGCAATCAGCCCCAGCATTTT. This translates into CASRQTFPGNQPQHF.